Presented here are 20 T cell receptor beta chains from one specimen sequenced in a study of blood T cells in healthy people across ages. For the second PCR, which ran for 7 to 11 cycles, a sample-barcoded 5' primer and a J-beta primer mix were used. TCRdb fed the 5' RACE reads into MiXCR, producing one record per CDR3 protein. This sample has about 780,000 distinct CDR3 sequences, with roughly 25% found just once. The sample was also linked to a second study, of T cells of mothers and their children.

The sequenced sample consisted of blood. The receptors derive from a boy aged 5-17 years in good health.

This clonotype was observed a few times. The V and J genes are TRBV5-1 and TRBJ1-4, with 10 bases identical to TRBD1. The CDR3 contains 17 residues. V shed 5 bases and J 6 bases; nucleotides not matched to a gene: 13. Germline V gene data show CDR1 as SGHRS and CDR2 as YFSETQ. Here the CDR3 DNA reads TGCGCCAGCAGTTCGACAGGGGGCGCGTATGTAGATGAAAAACTGTTTTTT. Amino acids: CASSSTGGAYVDEKLFF.

J is TRBJ1-5 and V is TRBV19; 7 positions match TRBD1. The J segment lost 4 bases and the V segment lost 6 bases, leaving 12 bases of the junction unmatched. Germline V CDR1 and CDR2: LNHDA, SQIVND (reference sequence). This CDR3 contains 16 residues. The CDR3 nucleotides read TGTGCCAGTAGATCCGAACAACAGGGGTCAAATCAGCCCCAGCATTTT. It encodes CASRSEQQGSNQPQHF.

This clonotype appeared a few times. The chain employs TRBV29-1 and TRBJ2-1; TRBD1 aligns across 7 bases. Trimming removed 8 bases from V and 4 bases from J; junction bases left unmatched: 11. There are 14 residues in the CDR3. Germline V gene lookup returns CDR1 SQVTM and CDR2 ANQGSEA. CDR3 region: CSSEGGFLYNEQFF. Here the CDR3 DNA reads TGCAGCTCAGAAGGGGGCTTCCTTTACAATGAGCAGTTCTTC.

This rearrangement joins TRBV12-3 or TRBV12-4 to TRBJ2-7, with D possibly called TRBD1 or TRBD2 (5 bases each). Trimming pared 3 bases from V and 0 bases from J, leaving 12 bases between. This CDR3 contains 15 residues. Here the CDR3 DNA reads TGTGCCAGCAGTTTTCAGAGGGGAACCTCCTACGAGCAGTACTTC. Translating gives CASSFQRGTSYEQYF.

CDR3 DNA: TGTGCCAGCAGTTTAAGGGGGGGAGGGCGCGGAGAGACCCAGTACTTC. This codes for CASSLRGGGRGETQYF. The chain combines TRBV27 with TRBJ2-5, with a tentative D call TRBD2 (7 bases). The V gene's germline CDR1 is MNHEY and CDR2 SMNVEV (reference sequence). This CDR3 has 16 residues. The V end lost 2 bases, the J end lost 4 bases, and 17 bases lay between the germline ends.

The rearrangement links TRBV19 to TRBJ1-2; D is possibly TRBD1 (6 bases). From germline, CDR1 is LNHDA and CDR2 SQIVND (reference sequence). Trimming cost V 7 bases and J 2 bases, with 17 bases left between them. This CDR3 has 15 residues. The CDR3 DNA sequence: TGTGCCAGTATCCTGACCGGGACAAAAAACTATGGCTACACCTTC. Its protein product is CASILTGTKNYGYTF.

V gene TRBV5-1 combines with J gene TRBJ2-1, with D tentatively TRBD2 (6 bases). Per germline, CDR1 SGHRS and CDR2 YFSETQ. This CDR3 region has 15 residues. The V and J ends lost 6 bases and 9 bases respectively, with 22 bases between them. CDR3 amino acids: CASTLPTSGTGEQFF. As DNA, the CDR3 is TGCGCCAGCACGCTTCCGACTAGTGGTACGGGTGAGCAGTTCTTC.

This clonotype has a handful of counts. CDR3 DNA sequence: TGTGCCACCTCTCCTTTCCAGAGGGAGACCCAGTACTTC. It translates to CATSPFQRETQYF. The V gene is TRBV2, the J gene TRBJ2-1, with D hard to call. The J call may be in error: the DNA end matches TRBJ2-5 better. The germline V gene has CDR1 SNHLY and CDR2 FYNNEI. CDR3 length: 13 residues.

This clonotype appeared a few times. The rearrangement joins TRBV7-6 to TRBJ2-5; D possibly uses TRBD1 or TRBD2 (6 bases each). The J call could be wrong; TRBJ2-7 is a better fit for the DNA end. CDR3 length equals 15 residues. The V gene's germline CDR1 is SGHVS and CDR2 FNYEAQ. The CDR3 nucleotides are TGTGCCAGCAGCAAAGCCGGGGGCCTAAACTACGAGCAGTACTTC. As protein: CASSKAGGLNYEQYF.

This clonotype was counted a few times. This chain links TRBV20-1 with TRBJ1-2; D unclear. The CDR3 extends over 14 amino acids. Between the trimmed V and J ends, which lost 0 bases and 4 bases, there was a span of 12 bases. The germline gives CDR1 DFQATT, CDR2 SNEGSKA (reference sequence). The CDR3 nucleotides are TGCAGTGCTAGAGATAGGACGGCCTTCTATGGCTACACCTTC. The encoded protein is CSARDRTAFYGYTF.

V usage is TRBV2 and J usage is TRBJ2-1; D may be TRBD2 (6 bases). CDR1 is SNHLY and CDR2 is FYNNEI in the germline V gene. The CDR3 extends over 14 amino acids. Trimming stripped 3 bases from V and 6 bases from J, with 12 bases between. The CDR3 bases are TGTGCCAGCAGTGAGGGTATGGGGGGCAATGAGCAGTTCTTC. Amino acid sequence: CASSEGMGGNEQFF. The entire variable domain, with the rest obtained from reference TRBV2 and TRBJ2-1, is as follows: EPEVTQTPSHQVTQMGQEVILRCVPISNHLYFYWYRQILGQKVEFLVSFYNNEISEKSEIFDDQFSVERPDGSNFTLKIRSTKLEDSAMYFCASSEGMGGNEQFFGPGTRLTVL.

CDR3 nucleotide sequence: TGTGCCTGGACCCCCACGGGGAGAGAAAAACTGTTTTTT. Translated, it gives CAWTPTGREKLFF. The chain uses TRBV30 and TRBJ1-4; D is undetermined. Trimming took 4 bases from V and 8 from J, leaving 14 bases between them. This CDR3 region has 13 residues. Germline CDR1 GTSNPN, CDR2 SVGIG (reference sequence).

CDR3 protein: CASSTGTSDSGDEQFF. CDR3 DNA: TGTGCCAGCTCAACCGGGACTTCAGATTCCGGGGATGAGCAGTTCTTC. The chain links TRBV18 to TRBJ2-1; D might be TRBD2 (6 bases). Germline V CDR1 and CDR2: KGHSH, LQKENI. CDR3 size: 16 residues. V lost 5 bases and J 8 bases, leaving 22 bases between the germline ends.

The table lists this clonotype with a few counts. The V gene is TRBV12-3 or TRBV12-4, the J gene TRBJ2-1; D is possibly TRBD2 (6 bases). The DNA end favors TRBJ2-7, so the J call may be wrong. The CDR3 runs to 13 residues. For the CDR3, the DNA is TGTGCCAGCAGTTTCCTAAGCGGGCGCGAGCAGTACTTC. Translated, it gives CASSFLSGREQYF.

The chain couples TRBV15 to TRBJ2-7, with D perhaps TRBD2 (5 bases). The V end was cut by 8 bases, the J end by 6 bases, with 14 bases between. The CDR3 is 12 residues long. Per the germline V gene, CDR1 is LNHNV and CDR2 is YYDKDF (reference sequence). The CDR3 coding sequence is TGTGCCACCCAGTCTTTGAGCGGCGAGCAGTACTTC. This codes for CATQSLSGEQYF.

This clonotype appeared a few times. The chain carries TRBV28 and TRBJ2-7; TRBD2 matches 11 bases. Unmatched junction bases numbered 3, after V lost 3 bases and J lost 2 bases. The CDR3 loop spans 15 amino acids. Germline V lookup: CDR1 MDHEN, CDR2 SYDVKM. The CDR3 sequence: CASSFPLAGAYEQYF. The CDR3 DNA is TGTGCCAGCAGTTTCCCACTAGCGGGAGCCTACGAGCAGTACTTC.

The chain uses TRBV9 and TRBJ1-3; no definite D call. The CDR3 extends over 17 amino acids. Germline CDR1 reads SGDLS; CDR2 reads YYNGEE. Trimming removed 0 bases from V and 4 bases from J, with 17 bases in between. CDR3 bases: TGTGCCAGCAGCGTAGGAGACACCGGGTCGGGAGGAAACACCATATATTTT. It is translated as CASSVGDTGSGGNTIYF. Complete variable domain (other parts from reference TRBV9 and TRBJ1-3): DSGVTQTPKHLITATGQRVTLRCSPRSGDLSVYWYQQSLDQGLQFLIQYYNGEERAKGNILERFSAQQFPDLHSELNLSSLELGDSALYFCASSVGDTGSGGNTIYFGEGSWLTVV.

This clonotype was seen a handful of times. The chain joins TRBV28 to TRBJ2-1; weak D call: TRBD2 (5 bases). V was shortened by 4 bases and J by 1 base, with 14 bases between the two germline ends. The CDR3 loop spans 16 amino acids. Germline CDR1 reads MDHEN; CDR2 reads SYDVKM. The CDR3 bases are TGTGCCAGCAGTTCGCGAAGATGGAGGTCCTACAATGAGCAGTTCTTC. Protein: CASSSRRWRSYNEQFF.

This clonotype was observed a handful of times. The chain links TRBV24-1 to TRBJ2-2; no reliable D call. V lost 6 bases and J lost 0, with 1 base in between. The CDR3 extends over 12 amino acids. Germline CDR1 reads KGHDR; CDR2 reads SFDVKD. The DNA of the CDR3 is TGTGCCACCAGTCCGAACACCGGGGAGCTGTTTTTT. It specifies CATSPNTGELFF.

V is TRBV9 and J is TRBJ2-5, with D perhaps matching TRBD2 (6 bases). There are 13 residues in the CDR3. Germline V lookup: CDR1 SGDLS, CDR2 YYNGEE. V dropped 7 bases and J dropped 5 bases, with 15 bases sitting between them. The CDR3 loop reads CASGPSALETQYF. DNA of the CDR3: TGTGCCAGCGGCCCTAGCGCCCTGGAGACCCAGTACTTC.